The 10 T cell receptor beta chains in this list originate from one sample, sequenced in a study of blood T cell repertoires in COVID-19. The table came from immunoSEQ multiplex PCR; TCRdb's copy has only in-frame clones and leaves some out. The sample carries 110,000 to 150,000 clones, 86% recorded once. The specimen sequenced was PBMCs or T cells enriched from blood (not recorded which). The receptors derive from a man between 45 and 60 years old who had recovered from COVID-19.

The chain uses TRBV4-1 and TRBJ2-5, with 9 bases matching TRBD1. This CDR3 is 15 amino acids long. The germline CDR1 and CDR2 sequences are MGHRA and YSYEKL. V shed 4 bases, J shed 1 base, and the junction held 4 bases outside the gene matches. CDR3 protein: CASSPLDRGQETQYF. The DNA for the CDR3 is TGCGCCAGCAGCCCCCTGGACAGGGGCCAAGAGACCCAGTACTTC.

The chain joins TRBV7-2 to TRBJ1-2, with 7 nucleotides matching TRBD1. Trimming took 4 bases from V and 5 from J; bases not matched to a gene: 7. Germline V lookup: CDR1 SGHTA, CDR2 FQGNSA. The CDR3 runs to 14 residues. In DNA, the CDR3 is TGTGCCAGCAGCTCAAAGGGACAGATTTATGGCTACACCTTC. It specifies CASSSKGQIYGYTF. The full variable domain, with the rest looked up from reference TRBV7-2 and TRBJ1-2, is GAGVSQSPSNKVTEKGKDVELRCDPISGHTALYWYRQSLGQGLEFLIYFQGNSAPDKSGLPSDRFSAERTGGSVSTLTIQRTQQEDSAVYLCASSSKGQIYGYTFGSGTRLTVV.

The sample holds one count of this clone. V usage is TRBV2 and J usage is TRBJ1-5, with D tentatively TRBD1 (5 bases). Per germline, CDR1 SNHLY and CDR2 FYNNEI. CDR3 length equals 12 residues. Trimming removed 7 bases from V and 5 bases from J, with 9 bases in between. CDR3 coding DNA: TGTGCCAGCACCGGGGGGTATCAGCCCCAGCATTTT. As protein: CASTGGYQPQHF.

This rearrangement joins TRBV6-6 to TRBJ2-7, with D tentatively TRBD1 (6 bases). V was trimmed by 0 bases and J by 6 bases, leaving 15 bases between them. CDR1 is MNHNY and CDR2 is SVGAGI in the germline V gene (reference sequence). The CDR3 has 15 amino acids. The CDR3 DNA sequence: TGTGCCAGCAGTTACTCTGGGACACGGGGTGCCGAGCAGTACTTC. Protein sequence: CASSYSGTRGAEQYF.

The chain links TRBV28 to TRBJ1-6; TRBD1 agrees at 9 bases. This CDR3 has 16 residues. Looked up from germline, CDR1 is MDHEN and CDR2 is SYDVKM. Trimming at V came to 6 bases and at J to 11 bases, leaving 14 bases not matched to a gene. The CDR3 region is CASRHPLRDRATPLHF. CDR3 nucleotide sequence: TGTGCCAGCAGGCACCCGCTACGGGACAGGGCTACACCCCTCCACTTT.

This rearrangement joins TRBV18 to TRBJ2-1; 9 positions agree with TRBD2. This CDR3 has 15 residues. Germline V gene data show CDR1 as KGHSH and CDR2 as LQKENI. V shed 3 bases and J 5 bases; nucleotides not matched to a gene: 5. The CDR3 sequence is CASSPRLAENNEQFF. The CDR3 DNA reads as TGTGCCAGCTCACCTCGACTAGCGGAAAACAATGAGCAGTTCTTC. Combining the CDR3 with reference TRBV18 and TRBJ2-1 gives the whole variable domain NAGVMQNPRHLVRRRGQEARLRCSPMKGHSHVYWYRQLPEEGLKFMVYLQKENIIDESGMPKERFSAEFPKEGPSILRIQQVVRGDSAAYFCASSPRLAENNEQFFGPGTRLTVL.

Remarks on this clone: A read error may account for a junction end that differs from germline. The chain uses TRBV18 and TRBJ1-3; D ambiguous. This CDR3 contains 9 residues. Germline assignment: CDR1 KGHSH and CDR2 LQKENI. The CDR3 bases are TGTGCCAGCTCACCGTATGTAGATTTT. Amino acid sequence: CASSPYVDF.

This CDR3 reads CSAPRGPLAFF. The DNA of the CDR3 is TGCAGTGCTCCCCGTGGCCCTTTAGCTTTCTTT. This chain joins TRBV20-1 and TRBJ1-1, with D unclear. V gave up 5 bases and J gave up 10 bases, with 14 bases separating them. The CDR3 is 11 amino acids. Per germline, CDR1 DFQATT and CDR2 SNEGSKA (reference sequence).

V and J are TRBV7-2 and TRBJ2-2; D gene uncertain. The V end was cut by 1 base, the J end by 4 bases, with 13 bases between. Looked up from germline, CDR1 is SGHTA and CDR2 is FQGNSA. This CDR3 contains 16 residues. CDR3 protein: CASSLVVISGTGELFF. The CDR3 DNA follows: TGTGCCAGCAGCTTAGTGGTTATCTCCGGCACCGGGGAGCTGTTTTTT.

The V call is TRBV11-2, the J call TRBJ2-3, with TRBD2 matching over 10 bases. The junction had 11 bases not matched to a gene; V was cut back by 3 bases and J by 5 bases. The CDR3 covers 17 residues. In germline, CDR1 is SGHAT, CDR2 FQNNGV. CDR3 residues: CASSLGASGGRGDTQYF. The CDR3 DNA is TGTGCCAGCAGCTTGGGGGCTAGCGGGGGCCGGGGAGATACGCAGTATTTT.